Presented here are 20 T cell receptor beta chains from one specimen sequenced in a study of molecular identifiers for immune sequencing clone quantification. From the PCR reads, TCRdb called clonotypes with MiXCR, one entry per CDR3 protein. The sample includes about half a million distinct CDR3 sequences, roughly 24% seen only once; the top ten take around 0.8%. Sequenced input: naive CD8+ T cells from blood, with Jurkat cell RNA spiked in. Subset specified: FACS-sorted CD8+CD4-CCR7+CD45RA+ naive T cells. The receptors originated from a human donor in good health. Some libraries in this study had Jurkat cell RNA spiked in.

This clonotype has ten or more counts. V is TRBV7-9 and J is TRBJ1-1; D perhaps matches TRBD1 (5 bases). Looked up from germline, CDR1 is SEHNR and CDR2 is FQNEAQ (reference sequence). Deletions cut 10 bases from V and 6 bases from J, with 15 bases between. The CDR3 covers 12 residues. Here the CDR3 reads CAIGGAGAEAFF. CDR3 DNA: TGTGCCATCGGAGGGGCTGGGGCTGAAGCTTTCTTT.

This clonotype was recorded many times. V is TRBV7-9 and J is TRBJ2-3; perhaps TRBD2 as D (5 bases). V lost 5 bases, J lost 8 bases, and 14 bases lay in between. CDR3 length: 13 residues. The V gene's germline CDR1 is SEHNR and CDR2 FQNEAQ (reference sequence). The CDR3 sequence: CASSPPGEGTQYF. CDR3 in DNA: TGTGCCAGCAGCCCGCCTGGAGAGGGTACGCAGTATTTT.

A word on this clonotype: A much larger clone lies one base from this, so it may be a read error. This chain joins TRBV4-1 and TRBJ2-1, with 11 bases lining up with TRBD2. Per the germline V gene, CDR1 is MGHRA and CDR2 is YSYEKL. This CDR3 has 15 residues. V lost 8 bases, J lost 7 bases, and 10 bases stayed unmatched. In nucleotides, the CDR3 is TGCGCCAGCGGCCGTGAGGCTAGCGGGGGGAATGAGCAGTTCTTC. Protein product: CASGREASGGNEQFF.

This clonotype has ten or more counts. The V gene is TRBV7-9, the J gene TRBJ2-3; TRBD2 might be the D (5 bases). The V and J ends lost 5 bases and 3 bases respectively, with 24 bases between them. The germline CDR1 and CDR2 sequences are SEHNR and FQNEAQ (reference sequence). The CDR3 runs to 18 residues. The CDR3 DNA is TGTGCCAGCAGCCTCCAGGACGGGGTAGCCGATTTGACAGATACGCAGTATTTT. This gives the protein CASSLQDGVADLTDTQYF.

This clonotype has a count of ten or more. This rearrangement joins TRBV9 to TRBJ2-3, with TRBD2 matching 9 bases. From germline, CDR1 is SGDLS and CDR2 YYNGEE. The CDR3 extends over 17 amino acids. V lost 7 bases to trimming and J lost 3 bases; unmatched junction nucleotides: 15. CDR3 sequence (DNA): TGTGCCAGCTCCCAAGGGGGGCTAGCGGGGCGTACAGATACGCAGTATTTT. It encodes CASSQGGLAGRTDTQYF.

The chain recombines TRBV6-2 or TRBV6-3 with TRBJ2-1; 9 bases are a match to TRBD1. CDR1 is MNHEY and CDR2 is SVGEGT in the germline V gene. This CDR3 has 14 residues. V gave up 10 bases and J gave up 4 bases; unmatched junction bases: 8. The CDR3 region is CATLPGTGYNEQFF. CDR3 nucleotides: TGTGCCACCCTCCCGGGGACAGGGTACAATGAGCAGTTCTTC.

This clonotype occurred many times. The V call is TRBV5-6, the J call TRBJ1-1, with D hard to call. With 2 bases removed from V and 5 bases from J, the gap between germline ends came to 10 bases. The CDR3 spans 13 residues. CDR1 SGHDT and CDR2 YYEEEE come from the germline V gene. CDR3 DNA: TGTGCCAGCAGCTTTCAGGTCCGGACTGAAGCTTTCTTT. As protein: CASSFQVRTEAFF.

In its sample, this clonotype was seen a few times. The DNA for the CDR3 is TGCGCCAGCAGTGACGGGGGCAGGAGTAGTCAGCCCCAGCATTTT. The encoded protein is CASSDGGRSSQPQHF. V and J are TRBV10-1 and TRBJ1-5; possible D gene TRBD1, 6 bases. Germline V lookup: CDR1 WNHNN, CDR2 SYGVQD (reference sequence). There are 15 residues in the CDR3. The ends were cut back, 3 bases at V and 6 bases at J, with 15 bases in the middle.

This clonotype has only a few counts. J is TRBJ2-2 and V is TRBV30, with D unresolved. CDR3 size: 12 residues. V lost 0 bases, J lost 6 bases, and 5 bases lay in between. The germline gives CDR1 GTSNPN, CDR2 SVGIG (reference sequence). In nucleotides, the CDR3 is TGTGCCTGGAGTGTTGTTCCCGGGGAGCTGTTTTTT. Protein product: CAWSVVPGELFF. The full variable domain, completed using reference TRBV30 and TRBJ2-2, is SQTIHQWPATLVQPVGSPLSLECTVEGTSNPNLYWYRQAAGRGLQLLFYSVGIGQISSEVPQNLSASRPQDRQFILSSKKLLLSDSGFYLCAWSVVPGELFFGEGSRLTVL.

This clonotype was counted only a few times. This chain links TRBV6-5 with TRBJ2-7; TRBD2 agrees at 12 bases. Losses at the gene ends were 5 bases for V and 2 bases for J; bases not matched to a gene: 4. CDR3 size: 15 residues. CDR1 MNHEY and CDR2 SVGAGI come from the germline V gene. This chain's CDR3 is CASSPSSGRAYEQYF. CDR3 sequence (DNA): TGTGCCAGCAGTCCGTCTAGCGGGAGGGCCTACGAGCAGTACTTC.

The genes are TRBV9 and TRBJ2-7, with 7 nucleotides matching TRBD1. The CDR3 loop spans 14 amino acids. Looked up from germline, CDR1 is SGDLS and CDR2 is YYNGEE. The J segment lost 2 bases and the V segment lost 3 bases, leaving 5 bases of the junction unmatched. As DNA, the CDR3 is TGTGCCAGCAGCGCCTGGGACAGCCCCTACGAGCAGTACTTC. Its protein is CASSAWDSPYEQYF.

The chain carries TRBV30 and TRBJ2-7; D possibly matches TRBD1 or TRBD2 (5 bases each). In germline, CDR1 is GTSNPN, CDR2 SVGIG (reference sequence). V was shortened by 0 bases and J by 2 bases, with 11 bases between the two germline ends. This CDR3 is built from 14 residues. CDR3 region: CAWSVGAGTYEQYF. In nucleotides, the CDR3 is TGTGCCTGGAGTGTAGGGGCCGGGACCTACGAGCAGTACTTC.

This clonotype appeared many times. The chain recombines TRBV2 with TRBJ1-2; D gene unclear. Per germline, CDR1 SNHLY and CDR2 FYNNEI. Trimming cost V 1 base and J 5 bases, with 2 bases left between them. The length of the CDR3 is 11 residues. CDR3 DNA sequence: TGTGCCAGCAGTGAAGATTATGGCTACACCTTC. Protein: CASSEDYGYTF.

The table lists this clonotype with many counts. The V and J genes are TRBV7-2 and TRBJ1-3; no clear D gene. This CDR3 has 15 residues. V was trimmed by 5 bases and J by 0 bases, leaving 11 bases between them. Per germline, CDR1 SGHTA and CDR2 FQGNSA. CDR3 nucleotide sequence: TGTGCCAGCAGCCTTCTCAGGAGCTCTGGAAACACCATATATTTT. It codes for CASSLLRSSGNTIYF. The whole variable domain, remainder taken from reference TRBV7-2 and TRBJ1-3, is GAGVSQSPSNKVTEKGKDVELRCDPISGHTALYWYRQSLGQGLEFLIYFQGNSAPDKSGLPSDRFSAERTGGSVSTLTIQRTQQEDSAVYLCASSLLRSSGNTIYFGEGSWLTVV.

This clonotype occurred many times. The chain combines TRBV6-5 with TRBJ2-3; 7 bases are a match to TRBD1. CDR1 MNHEY and CDR2 SVGAGI come from the germline V gene. The CDR3 is 15 residues long. V shed 5 bases and J 2 bases; nucleotides not matched to a gene: 7. The DNA for the CDR3 is TGTGCCAGCAGTGACCGACAGGGCTACACAGATACGCAGTATTTT. Its translation: CASSDRQGYTDTQYF.

There are many counts of this clonotype. This rearrangement joins TRBV29-1 to TRBJ2-3, with 10 bases identical to TRBD2. Germline V gene data show CDR1 as SQVTM and CDR2 as ANQGSEA. This CDR3 comprises 17 residues. V lost 1 base, J lost 2 bases, and 9 bases stayed unmatched. The CDR3 is CSVEGGLAGVSTDTQYF. CDR3 bases: TGCAGCGTTGAAGGGGGGCTAGCGGGAGTCTCCACAGATACGCAGTATTTT.

Remarks on this clonotype: A much more abundant neighbour one base away suggests this may be a read error. The CDR3 DNA is TGTGCCAGCAGCAGGGGCGCCCTTGAGCAGTACTTC. Protein product: CASSRGALEQYF. The chain carries TRBV5-3 and TRBJ2-7; perhaps TRBD1 as D (6 bases). TRBV5-3 is an ORF, with its function uncertain. This CDR3 has 12 residues. Deletions cut 8 bases from V and 7 bases from J, with 16 bases between.

This clonotype was seen only a few times. The V call is TRBV20-1, the J call TRBJ2-7; D not certain. The V gene's germline CDR1 is DFQATT and CDR2 SNEGSKA (reference sequence). CDR3 length: 14 residues. The V end was cut by 5 bases, the J end by 3 bases, with 17 bases between. This chain's CDR3 is CSAYPDLGRYEQYF. In DNA, the CDR3 is TGCAGTGCTTACCCAGACCTAGGCCGCTACGAGCAGTACTTC.

Only a few counts were recorded for this clonotype. V usage is TRBV19 and J usage is TRBJ1-5; a possible D gene is TRBD1 (6 bases). This CDR3 comprises 15 residues. Trimming stripped 5 bases from V and 4 bases from J, with 15 bases between. Germline-derived CDR1 and CDR2 are LNHDA and SQIVND (reference sequence). CDR3 DNA: TGTGCCAGTAGTCACACAGGGTACGGAAATCAGCCCCAGCATTTT. It yields the protein CASSHTGYGNQPQHF. The full variable domain, with the rest looked up from reference TRBV19 and TRBJ1-5, is DGGITQSPKYLFRKEGQNVTLSCEQNLNHDAMYWYRQDPGQGLRLIYYSQIVNDFQKGDIAEGYSVSREKKESFPLTVTSAQKNPTAFYLCASSHTGYGNQPQHFGDGTRLSIL.

This clonotype occurred once. The chain combines TRBV11-2 with TRBJ2-1; D uncertain. Deletions cut 6 bases from V and 6 bases from J, with 12 bases between. Germline V gives CDR1 SGHAT, CDR2 FQNNGV. The CDR3 runs 13 residues. CDR3 protein: CASSFAWSNEQFF. The CDR3 bases are TGTGCCAGCAGTTTTGCTTGGAGCAATGAGCAGTTCTTC. The variable domain in full, completed from reference TRBV11-2 and TRBJ2-1, reads EAGVAQSPRYKIIEKRQSVAFWCNPISGHATLYWYQQILGQGPKLLIQFQNNGVVDDSQLPKDRFSAERLKGVDSTLKIQPAKLEDSAVYLCASSFAWSNEQFFGPGTRLTVL.